This is a list of T cell receptor beta chains from one sample in a study of CD8 T cells in Susac syndrome. TCRdb itself ran the immunoSEQ multiplex PCR reads through MiXCR, one entry per CDR3 protein. The repertoire holds approximately 120,000 distinct CDR3 sequences, around 95% seen once, with roughly 0.096% in the top ten. The sequencing input was CD4+ T cells from PBMCs. Every receptor here comes from a human donor in good health. CDR3s include the opening cysteine and the closing phenylalanine or tryptophan. D genes are given only for firm matches.

V	J	D	CDR3	DNA
TRBV6-6	TRBJ2-7	TRBD1	CASSYSGQGRDEQYF	TGTGCCAGCAGTTACTCCGGACAGGGTAGGGACGAGCAGTACTTC
TRBV3-1	TRBJ2-4	NA	CASSQGRTKNIQYF	TGTGCCAGCAGCCAAGGGAGGACCAAAAACATTCAGTACTTC
TRBV28	TRBJ2-3	TRBD1	CASSSTGQGITDTQYF	TGTGCCAGCAGTTCAACGGGACAGGGAATCACAGATACGCAGTATTTT
TRBV29-1	TRBJ2-5	TRBD2	CSVDLWGGQETQYF	TGCAGCGTTGACCTCTGGGGGGGCCAAGAGACCCAGTACTTC
TRBV7-6	TRBJ2-6	TRBD1	CASRPLEGGALGANVLTF	TGTGCCAGCAGACCCTTGGAAGGGGGCGCGTTAGGGGCCAACGTCCTGACTTTC
TRBV30	TRBJ2-1	NA	CACLREGANEQFF	TGTGCCTGCCTTAGGGAGGGGGCGAATGAGCAGTTCTTC
TRBV6-1	TRBJ1-2	NA	CASSESEVSYGYTF	TGTGCCAGCAGTGAATCAGAAGTCAGCTATGGCTACACCTTC
TRBV29-1	TRBJ1-3	NA	CSVKRRGLGNTIYF	TGCAGCGTCAAGAGACGGGGGCTCGGAAACACCATATATTTT
TRBV4-2	TRBJ2-3	TRBD2	CASSQVNGRGADTQYF	TGTGCCAGCAGCCAAGTGAACGGGCGGGGGGCAGATACGCAGTATTTT
TRBV29-1	TRBJ2-1	NA	CSVSQGNEQFF	TGCAGCGTTAGCCAGGGGAATGAGCAGTTCTTC
TRBV5-1	TRBJ1-6	TRBD1	CASSRDRVNSPLHF	TGCGCCAGCAGCCGGGACAGGGTAAATTCACCCCTCCACTTT
TRBV27	TRBJ2-4	NA	CASSGIPPLAKNIQYF	TGTGCCAGCAGTGGGATTCCCCCTTTAGCCAAAAACATTCAGTACTTC
TRBV5-6	TRBJ2-7	TRBD1	CASSFPGGARNEQYF	TGTGCCAGCAGCTTCCCAGGGGGCGCGAGAAACGAGCAGTACTTC
TRBV5-1	TRBJ2-7	NA	CASSGTNEQYF	TGCGCCAGCAGCGGGACCAACGAGCAGTACTTC
TRBV20-1	TRBJ1-6	NA	CSARRGRSPLHF	TGCAGTGCCCGCCGGGGGCGATCACCCCTCCACTTT
TRBV7-9	TRBJ2-3	TRBD1	CASSSPPGQFDSTDTQYF	TGTGCCAGCAGCTCGCCCCCGGGACAGTTCGACAGCACAGATACGCAGTATTTT
TRBV18	TRBJ1-2	NA	CASSPLEAGASGYTF	TGTGCCAGCTCACCATTGGAGGCAGGGGCCAGCGGCTACACCTTC
TRBV29-1	TRBJ2-3	NA	CSAVSLGTISTDTQYF	TGCAGCGCCGTCTCGTTAGGGACCATAAGCACAGATACGCAGTATTTT
TRBV27	TRBJ1-1	NA	CASSSRGGGTEAFF	TGTGCCAGCAGTTCCCGGGGAGGGGGCACTGAAGCTTTCTTT
TRBV5-4	TRBJ2-7	NA	CASSLDPRAAYEQYF	TGTGCCAGCAGCTTGGATCCCAGGGCCGCCTACGAGCAGTACTTC
TRBV7-2	TRBJ2-7	NA	CASSLAGTLYEQYF	TGTGCCAGCAGCTTAGCCGGGACACTTTACGAGCAGTACTTC
TRBV19	TRBJ1-2	TRBD1	CASSQGQGISGYTF	TGTGCCAGTAGTCAAGGACAGGGGATTAGTGGCTACACCTTC
TRBV5-1	TRBJ2-1	NA	CASSTSSGNEQFF	TGCGCCAGCAGCACTAGCTCCGGCAATGAGCAGTTCTTC
TRBV7-6	TRBJ2-2	NA	CASSLSPQGNTGELFF	TGTGCCAGCAGCTTAAGTCCCCAGGGGAACACCGGGGAGCTGTTTTTT
TRBV7-2	TRBJ2-7	NA	CASSPAPPYEQYF	TGTGCCAGCAGCCCCGCCCCCCCTTACGAGCAGTACTTC
TRBV27	TRBJ1-5	TRBD1	CASSPDRGHNNQPQHF	TGTGCCAGCAGCCCAGACAGGGGGCACAACAATCAGCCCCAGCATTTT
TRBV12-3/TRBV12-4	TRBJ2-6	TRBD1	CASSLRVGLDRGSGANVLTF	TGTGCCAGCAGTTTAAGGGTGGGTTTGGACAGGGGATCTGGGGCCAACGTCCTGACTTTC
TRBV6-5	TRBJ1-6	NA	CASSPQYNSPLHF	TGTGCCAGCAGTCCACAGTACAATTCACCCCTCCACTTT
TRBV5-8	TRBJ2-1	TRBD2	CASSLLRAGSYNEQFF	TGTGCCAGCAGCTTGTTACGAGCGGGGTCCTACAATGAGCAGTTCTTC
TRBV7-2	TRBJ2-6	TRBD1	CASSIDRGRNVLTF	TGTGCCAGCAGCATAGACAGGGGGCGTAACGTCCTGACTTTC
TRBV4-1	TRBJ2-4	NA	CASSLDWQGIQYF	TGCGCCAGCAGCCTCGACTGGCAGGGCATTCAGTACTTC
TRBV3-1	TRBJ2-7	NA	CASSQDSGSLAYEQYF	TGTGCCAGCAGCCAAGATTCCGGGAGTTTAGCCTACGAGCAGTACTTC
TRBV29-1	TRBJ2-3	NA	CSVGPGLNTDTQYF	TGCAGCGTTGGTCCGGGACTTAACACAGATACGCAGTATTTT
TRBV7-9	TRBJ2-2	NA	CASSPAASVNTGELFF	TGTGCCAGCAGCCCAGCGGCCTCGGTGAACACCGGGGAGCTGTTTTTT
TRBV19	TRBJ1-1	TRBD1	CASSSTGQGTTEAFF	TGTGCCAGTAGTTCGACGGGACAGGGAACAACTGAAGCTTTCTTT